Presented here are 32 T cell receptor beta chains from one specimen sequenced in a study of CD8 T cells in ankylosing spondylitis. TCRdb reprocessed the 5' RACE reads via MiXCR and lists one record per CDR3 protein. The sample holds 200,000 to 250,000 distinct CDR3 sequences, around 8% seen once. Input material: blood, either unsorted or a sorted T cell fraction (not recorded which). These receptors were obtained from a female donor with ankylosing spondylitis or in good health (not recorded which).

The chain links TRBV20-1 to TRBJ2-2; 8 bases fit TRBD2. V dropped 5 bases and J dropped 3; count of bases not matched to a gene: 11. This CDR3 is built from 16 residues. CDR1 and CDR2 (germline): DFQATT, SNEGSKA (reference sequence). This chain's CDR3 is CSAPPSGRRDTGELFF. The CDR3 DNA is TGCAGTGCTCCTCCCAGCGGGAGAAGGGACACCGGGGAGCTGTTTTTT.

The chain couples TRBV9 to TRBJ2-5; tentative D call: TRBD1 (5 bases). Trimming took off 0 bases at V and 1 base at J, with 10 bases between the two ends. This CDR3 contains 15 residues. Germline assignment: CDR1 SGDLS and CDR2 YYNGEE. CDR3 sequence reads: CASSVAGWTQETQYF. CDR3 DNA sequence: TGTGCCAGCAGCGTAGCAGGGTGGACCCAAGAGACCCAGTACTTC.

This clonotype has ten or more counts. V is TRBV20-1 and J is TRBJ2-7; D possibly corresponds to TRBD1 (5 bases). The V and J ends lost 2 bases and 5 bases respectively, with 13 bases between them. The germline V gene has CDR1 DFQATT and CDR2 SNEGSKA (reference sequence). This CDR3 contains 13 residues. The CDR3 region is CSARMSAGNEQYF. The DNA of the CDR3 is TGCAGTGCTAGAATGTCCGCAGGGAACGAGCAGTACTTC.

About this clonotype itself: One end of the junction does not line up with germline, which may come from a read error. CDR3 sequence: CASSFGDRSTDTQCF. The CDR3 DNA is TGTGCCAGCAGCTTTGGGGACAGAAGCACAGATACGCAGTGTTTT. V usage is TRBV5-5 and J usage is TRBJ2-3, with TRBD1 matching 7 bases. CDR1 and CDR2 (germline): SGHKS, YYEKEE (reference sequence). CDR3 length: 15 amino acids.

This clonotype has at least ten counts. V and J are TRBV10-3 and TRBJ2-6; D unclear. Trimming left V 5 bases short and J 2 bases short, with 4 bases between. Germline CDR1 reads ENHRY; CDR2 reads SYGVKD. The CDR3 loop spans 13 amino acids. The CDR3 loop reads CAISPAGANVLTF. The CDR3 region has the DNA TGTGCCATCAGTCCCGCTGGGGCCAACGTCCTGACTTTC.

The J gene is TRBJ2-1, the V gene TRBV9; perhaps TRBD2 as D (5 bases). Germline CDR1 SGDLS, CDR2 YYNGEE. The CDR3 spans 12 residues. V dropped 2 bases and J dropped 9 bases, with 9 bases sitting between them. The chain's CDR3 is CASSVGRGEQFF. The CDR3 coding sequence is TGTGCCAGCAGCGTCGGACGGGGTGAGCAGTTCTTC.

This clonotype was observed at least ten times. The chain couples TRBV20-1 to TRBJ1-1; D gene unclear. The CDR3 sequence is 13 residues long. The V and J ends lost 0 bases and 4 bases respectively, with 9 bases between them. Germline CDR1 is DFQATT and CDR2 is SNEGSKA (reference sequence). This chain's CDR3 is CSARDTGVTEAFF. The CDR3 DNA is TGCAGTGCTAGAGATACCGGGGTCACTGAAGCTTTCTTT.

This clonotype was observed at least ten times. The chain combines TRBV6-2 or TRBV6-3 with TRBJ2-7; tentative D call: TRBD2 (5 bases). The CDR3 is made up of 13 amino acids. Trimming took 7 bases from V and 9 from J, leaving 19 bases between them. Germline CDR1 reads MNHEY; CDR2 reads SVGEGT. The CDR3 here is CASNSEDLRGQYF. CDR3 in DNA: TGTGCCAGCAATTCGGAGGACCTACGAGGGCAGTACTTC.

The gene calls are TRBV20-1 and TRBJ2-1; 12 bases map to TRBD2. The CDR3 has 14 residues. Germline loops: CDR1 DFQATT, CDR2 SNEGSKA (reference sequence). V shed 3 bases, J shed 7 bases, and the junction held 4 bases outside the gene matches. CDR3 residues: CSASGTSGLNEQFF. CDR3 sequence (DNA): TGCAGTGCTAGTGGGACTAGCGGGTTGAATGAGCAGTTCTTC.

This chain joins TRBV7-1 and TRBJ1-1; D is perhaps TRBD1 (6 bases). TRBV7-1 is placed among ORFs of uncertain function. The germline V and J ends were trimmed by 3 bases and 10 bases, with 15 bases remaining between them. This CDR3 has 13 residues. The CDR3 nucleotides are TGTGCCAGCAGCTCTTTAAACAGGGAAGGAGCTTTCTTT. It translates to CASSSLNREGAFF.

This clonotype was seen repeatedly, ten times or more. V and J are TRBV7-2 and TRBJ2-1; 8 positions match TRBD2. Per the germline V gene, CDR1 is SGHTA and CDR2 is FQGNSA. The CDR3 covers 16 residues. V shed 2 bases and J 4 bases; nucleotides not matched to a gene: 7. CDR3 DNA: TGTGCCAGCAGCTTATCACTAGCGGTCACGTACAATGAGCAGTTCTTC. This gives the protein CASSLSLAVTYNEQFF. Drawing the rest from reference TRBV7-2 and TRBJ2-1, the complete variable domain is GAGVSQSPSNKVTEKGKDVELRCDPISGHTALYWYRQSLGQGLEFLIYFQGNSAPDKSGLPSDRFSAERTGGSVSTLTIQRTQQEDSAVYLCASSLSLAVTYNEQFFGPGTRLTVL.

This clonotype has more than one count but fewer than ten. The CDR3 bases are TGTGCCAGCAGCCCCCCTCCGCTAGGAGATACGCAGTATTTT. Translation gives CASSPPPLGDTQYF. J is TRBJ2-3 and V is TRBV7-2; D is unresolved. Germline lookup yields CDR1 SGHTA and CDR2 FQGNSA. This CDR3 comprises 14 residues. The V end lost 5 bases, the J end lost 5 bases, and 14 bases lay between the germline ends.

This clonotype was recorded at least ten times. V gene TRBV6-1 combines with J gene TRBJ2-6; D is unresolved. Germline CDR1 reads MNHNS; CDR2 reads SASEGT. This CDR3 is built from 14 residues. The V and J ends lost 3 bases and 0 bases respectively, with 3 bases between them. The DNA for the CDR3 is TGTGCCAGCAGTGACGGCTCTGGGGCCAACGTCCTGACTTTC. Its translation is CASSDGSGANVLTF.

This clonotype has at least ten counts. This chain joins TRBV12-3 or TRBV12-4 and TRBJ2-3, with 7 nucleotides matching TRBD1. V dropped 6 bases and J dropped 0; count of bases not matched to a gene: 6. The CDR3 has 15 residues. CDR3 DNA: TGTGCCAGCAGATCAACAGGGGTGAGCACAGATACGCAGTATTTT. This codes for CASRSTGVSTDTQYF.

This clonotype has at least ten counts. The chain carries TRBV6-1 and TRBJ2-1; 11 bases line up with TRBD1. The CDR3 is 18 amino acids. Per the germline V gene, CDR1 is MNHNS and CDR2 is SASEGT. V trimming: 0 bases; J trimming: 4 bases; junction bases outside the gene matches: 8. The CDR3 nucleotides read TGTGCCAGCAGTGAAGCGCCCGGACAGGGGGCTTTATACAATGAGCAGTTCTTC. The encoded protein is CASSEAPGQGALYNEQFF.

Ten or more counts support this clonotype. The chain carries TRBV18 and TRBJ2-7; 9 bases align to TRBD1. The CDR3 has 15 residues. Per the germline V gene, CDR1 is KGHSH and CDR2 is LQKENI. V shed 0 bases, J shed 7 bases, and the junction held 7 bases outside the gene matches. This chain's CDR3 is CASSPPQGQGSEQYF. CDR3 bases: TGTGCCAGCTCACCACCGCAGGGACAGGGAAGTGAGCAGTACTTC.

The J gene is TRBJ1-2, the V gene TRBV5-1; TRBD1 agrees at 7 bases. The V and J ends lost 2 bases and 3 bases, in that order; junction bases with no gene match: 4. This CDR3 comprises 14 residues. Germline-derived CDR1 and CDR2 are SGHRS and YFSETQ. CDR3 region: CASSLETGDYGYTF. DNA of the CDR3: TGCGCCAGCAGCTTAGAAACAGGGGACTATGGCTACACCTTC.

This clonotype was detected ten times or more. The chain combines TRBV29-1 with TRBJ2-5; no clear D. CDR1 and CDR2 from the germline V gene are SQVTM and ANQGSEA. Deletions cut 3 bases from V and 8 bases from J, with 13 bases between. The CDR3 is 12 residues long. Here the CDR3 reads CSVDVRIGTQYF. CDR3 nucleotide sequence: TGCAGCGTTGATGTCAGGATCGGTACCCAGTACTTC.

This clonotype has a count of ten or more. The V call is TRBV29-1, the J call TRBJ1-1, with TRBD1 matching 7 bases. With V trimmed by 3 bases and J by 2 bases, 3 bases remained unmatched. The CDR3 loop spans 13 amino acids. Germline V CDR1 and CDR2: SQVTM, ANQGSEA. The CDR3 bases are TGCAGCGTTGACAACAGGGGTAACACTGAAGCTTTCTTT. Protein sequence: CSVDNRGNTEAFF.

In regard to this clonotype: A much more abundant neighbour one base away suggests this may be a read error. V gene TRBV29-1 combines with J gene TRBJ2-3, with D unclear. The V gene lost 6 bases and the J gene lost 4 bases, with 17 bases spanning the gap. From germline, CDR1 is SQVTM and CDR2 ANQGSEA. The CDR3 sequence is 14 residues long. The CDR3 DNA reads as TGCAGCGTGAGTCAAGGCGAGAGCGCAGATACGCAGTATTTT. It translates to CSVSQGESADTQYF.

Notes on this clonotype: The germline gene is not matched at one end of the junction; a read error may be the cause. V is TRBV19 and J is TRBJ2-3; tentative D call: TRBD1 (5 bases). The CDR3 length is 17 residues. CDR1 LNHDA and CDR2 SQIVND come from the germline V gene (reference sequence). CDR3 sequence: CASSIVAGRGSTDTQYF. DNA for the CDR3: TGTGCCAGTAGTATCGTGGCAGGGCGTGGTAGCACGGATACGCAGTATTTT. Combining the CDR3 with reference TRBV19 and TRBJ2-3 gives the whole variable domain DGGITQSPKYLFRKEGQNVTLSCEQNLNHDAMYWYRQDPGQGLRLIYYSQIVNDFQKGDIAEGYSVSREKKESFPLTVTSAQKNPTAFYLCASSIVAGRGSTDTQYFGPGTRLTVL.

The table lists this clonotype with many counts. The chain couples TRBV5-5 to TRBJ2-1; 7 bases are shared with TRBD2. The V segment lost 2 bases and the J segment 2 bases; nucleotides outside the gene matches: 7. The CDR3 sequence is 16 residues long. In germline, CDR1 is SGHKS, CDR2 YYEKEE (reference sequence). CDR3 sequence reads: CASSFEAGRAYNEQFF. CDR3 in DNA: TGTGCCAGCAGCTTTGAGGCGGGGAGGGCCTACAATGAGCAGTTCTTC.

Details on this clonotype: This may be a read error: a much more frequent sequence differs by one nucleotide. This chain links TRBV6-5 with TRBJ2-3, with 12 positions matching TRBD2. CDR3 size: 18 residues. Trimming took 11 bases from V and 5 from J; bases not matched to a gene: 20. CDR1 is MNHEY, CDR2 SVGAGI, per germline. In DNA, the CDR3 is TGTGCCGGCACTGGGCCTAGCGGGAGGGCCGGGTCGCAAGATACGCAGTATTTT. Residues: CAGTGPSGRAGSQDTQYF.

This clonotype was seen at least ten times. The chain couples TRBV7-6 to TRBJ2-7, with 12 bases matching TRBD2. V was pared by 2 bases and J by 0 bases, with 8 bases of the junction left unmatched. The CDR3 is 18 residues long. CDR1 SGHVS and CDR2 FNYEAQ come from the germline V gene. DNA of the CDR3: TGTGCCAGCAGCTTAAAGCCTAGCGGGAGGGCTAGCTCCTACGAGCAGTACTTC. Protein sequence: CASSLKPSGRASSYEQYF.

The table lists this clonotype with many counts. The CDR3: CSSPSGGSSYNEQFF. The CDR3 DNA reads TGCAGCTCCCCCTCGGGGGGCAGTTCCTACAATGAGCAGTTCTTC. The rearrangement uses TRBV29-1 and TRBJ2-1; tentatively, D is TRBD2 (7 bases). V dropped 8 bases and J dropped 1 base, with 18 bases sitting between them. Germline loops: CDR1 SQVTM, CDR2 ANQGSEA. The CDR3 consists of 15 residues.

V and J are TRBV7-2 and TRBJ1-2; no definite D call. Germline V gene lookup returns CDR1 SGHTA and CDR2 FQGNSA. Trimming removed 5 bases from V and 5 bases from J, with 21 bases in between. The CDR3 contains 16 residues. The CDR3 spells CASSRTAADGTYGYTF. CDR3 nucleotides: TGTGCCAGCAGCCGTACGGCCGCGGACGGAACTTATGGCTACACCTTC.

This clonotype was seen ten or more times. The chain uses TRBV10-3 and TRBJ2-5; no clear D gene. Germline CDR1 is ENHRY and CDR2 is SYGVKD. The CDR3 extends over 12 amino acids. Trimming pared 4 bases from V and 7 bases from J, leaving 10 bases between. CDR3 bases: TGTGCCATCAGTGGGGTCCATATGACCCAGTACTTC. This sequence encodes CAISGVHMTQYF.

The chain is built from TRBV6-5 and TRBJ2-3; the match to TRBD2 covers 10 bases. There are 16 residues in the CDR3. The junction had 7 bases not matched to a gene; V was cut back by 6 bases and J by 1 base. CDR1 is MNHEY, CDR2 SVGAGI, per germline. This CDR3 is CASRRTSGAGTDTQYF. The CDR3 DNA follows: TGTGCCAGCAGACGGACTAGCGGAGCTGGCACAGATACGCAGTATTTT.

The chain uses TRBV30 and TRBJ2-5; D is possibly TRBD1 or TRBD2 (6 bases each). Trimming pared 3 bases from V and 7 bases from J, leaving 21 bases between. Germline V gene sequence: CDR1 GTSNPN, CDR2 SVGIG (reference sequence). The CDR3 consists of 15 residues. For the CDR3, the DNA is TGTGCCTGGAGGGTGTTGGTGGGGGGCTTGGGGACCCAGTACTTC. Encoded protein: CAWRVLVGGLGTQYF. Supplemented by reference TRBV30 and TRBJ2-5, the full variable domain reads SQTIHQWPATLVQPVGSPLSLECTVEGTSNPNLYWYRQAAGRGLQLLFYSVGIGQISSEVPQNLSASRPQDRQFILSSKKLLLSDSGFYLCAWRVLVGGLGTQYFGPGTRLLVL.

This clonotype was detected many times. The CDR3, as DNA: TGCGCCAGCAGCTTCACAGGGGGCGGGGAAAAACTGTTTTTT. It translates to CASSFTGGGEKLFF. The rearrangement uses TRBV5-1 and TRBJ1-4, with 9 bases fitting TRBD1. J was trimmed by 8 bases and V by 2 bases; bases with no gene match: 4. This CDR3 comprises 14 residues. Germline V gene sequence: CDR1 SGHRS, CDR2 YFSETQ.

The chain links TRBV28 to TRBJ1-2; D call uncertain. This CDR3 is 12 amino acids long. CDR1 MDHEN and CDR2 SYDVKM come from the germline V gene. The V end lost 5 bases, the J end lost 8 bases, and 12 bases lay between the germline ends. The CDR3 DNA reads as TGTGCCAGCAGTCAGTCTACTAGGGGCTACACCTTC. It translates to CASSQSTRGYTF.

In its sample, this clonotype was seen many times. V and J are TRBV20-1 and TRBJ1-1; D remains ambiguous. Trimming took off 3 bases at V and 0 bases at J, with 20 bases between the two ends. The CDR3 covers 17 residues. Germline CDR1 is DFQATT and CDR2 is SNEGSKA (reference sequence). The CDR3 loop reads CSASFRQTNSMNTEAFF. CDR3 bases: TGCAGTGCTAGCTTCCGCCAGACTAATAGCATGAACACTGAAGCTTTCTTT.